Listed below are T cell receptor beta chains from one sample, sequenced in a study of CD8+ T cells in alopecia areata. The repertoire was sequenced with immunoSEQ multiplex PCR; TCRdb's copy has only in-frame clones and lacks some. The top ten clones hold about 14% of a sample with under 200,000 clones, around three fifths of them seen once. The specimen was CD4+ T cells sorted from blood, collected at week 24, from a patient treated with tofacitinib. The receptors here all came from a human donor with alopecia areata. Both conserved end residues are part of each CDR3. A D gene is named only where the DNA matches it firmly. Clone sizes are given selectively: once, few, many, or a class where the clone is expanded.

CDR3: CATSDSGQGDRDEQFF; DNA: TGTGCCACCAGTGACAGCGGACAGGGGGACAGGGATGAGCAGTTCTTC; V: TRBV6-4; J: TRBJ2-1; D: TRBD1; size: NA
CDR3: CASSQELAGVSDTQYF; DNA: TGTGCCAGCAGCCAAGAACTAGCGGGGGTCTCAGATACGCAGTATTTT; V: TRBV14; J: TRBJ2-3; D: TRBD2; size: few
CDR3: CATSRLRGGRYNEQFF; DNA: TGTGCCACCAGCAGGTTGCGGGGGGGCCGGTACAATGAGCAGTTCTTC; V: TRBV15; J: TRBJ2-1; D: TRBD2; size: NA
CDR3: CASSQDWTWTNQPQHF; DNA: TGCGCCAGCAGCCAAGATTGGACATGGACCAATCAGCCCCAGCATTTT; V: TRBV4-1; J: TRBJ1-5; D: NA; size: once
CDR3: CSVQVAGVGYEQYF; DNA: TGCAGCGTTCAAGTGGCAGGGGTCGGCTACGAGCAGTACTTC; V: TRBV29-1; J: TRBJ2-7; D: NA; size: once
CDR3: CASSQLGGQGDGYTF; DNA: TGCGCCAGCAGCCAACTCGGGGGGCAGGGAGATGGCTACACCTTC; V: TRBV4-1; J: TRBJ1-2; D: NA; size: few
CDR3: CASRRTGGNQPQHF; DNA: TGTGCCAGCAGACGGACAGGGGGCAATCAGCCCCAGCATTTT; V: TRBV6-5; J: TRBJ1-5; D: TRBD1; size: NA
CDR3: CSVSFGQETQYF; DNA: TGCAGCGTTAGTTTCGGGCAAGAGACCCAGTACTTC; V: TRBV29-1; J: TRBJ2-5; D: NA; size: NA
CDR3: CAISPGQNSNEQFF; DNA: TGTGCCATCAGTCCGGGACAGAATAGTAATGAGCAGTTCTTC; V: TRBV10-3; J: TRBJ2-1; D: TRBD1; size: NA
CDR3: CASSDNQPQHF; DNA: TGTGCCAGCAGTGATAATCAGCCCCAGCATTTT; V: TRBV6-1; J: TRBJ1-5; D: NA; size: NA
CDR3: CASSEELQETQYF; DNA: TGTGCCAGCAGTGAAGAACTGCAAGAGACCCAGTACTTC; V: TRBV2; J: TRBJ2-5; D: NA; size: once
CDR3: CAWRLAAGGEKLFF; DNA: TGTGCCTGGAGATTAGCAGCTGGAGGTGAAAAACTGTTTTTT; V: TRBV30; J: TRBJ1-4; D: NA; size: few
CDR3: CASSESGRGGEKLFF; DNA: TGTGCCAGCAGTGAATCAGGCAGGGGAGGTGAAAAACTGTTTTTT; V: TRBV25-1; J: TRBJ1-4; D: NA; size: NA
CDR3: CASSTSGGYEQYF; DNA: TGTGCCAGCAGCACTAGCGGGGGCTACGAGCAGTACTTC; V: TRBV21-1; J: TRBJ2-7; D: NA; size: few
CDR3: CSVAGLAAYEQYF; DNA: TGCAGCGTCGCGGGGCTAGCGGCCTACGAGCAGTACTTC; V: TRBV29-1; J: TRBJ2-7; D: TRBD2; size: NA
CDR3: CASSQDREAAKRTDTQYF; DNA: TGCGCCAGCAGCCAAGATAGGGAGGCGGCCAAGAGGACAGATACGCAGTATTTT; V: TRBV4-1; J: TRBJ2-3; D: NA; size: NA
CDR3: CSAGGWETQYF; DNA: TGCAGTGCTGGGGGCTGGGAGACCCAGTACTTC; V: TRBV20-1; J: TRBJ2-5; D: NA; size: few
CDR3: CASTTLRGALTGELFF; DNA: TGTGCCAGCACCACGTTACGGGGGGCCCTCACCGGGGAGCTGTTTTTT; V: TRBV2; J: TRBJ2-2; D: NA; size: NA
CDR3: CASSSLGEGIYEQYF; DNA: TGTGCCAGCAGTTCCCTTGGGGAGGGTATCTACGAGCAGTACTTC; V: TRBV6-5; J: TRBJ2-7; D: TRBD2; size: NA
CDR3: CSVAVGGRTDTQYF; DNA: TGCAGCGTTGCGGTCGGGGGCCGCACAGATACGCAGTATTTT; V: TRBV29-1; J: TRBJ2-3; D: NA; size: few
CDR3: CASSQDRGGVGGETQYF; DNA: TGCGCCAGCAGCCAAGATAGGGGCGGGGTGGGTGGCGAGACCCAGTACTTC; V: TRBV4-1; J: TRBJ2-5; D: NA; size: NA
CDR3: CSVGGTYEQYF; DNA: TGCAGCGTTGGGGGGACCTACGAGCAGTACTTC; V: TRBV29-1; J: TRBJ2-7; D: NA; size: few
CDR3: CSARQGAAFF; DNA: TGCAGTGCTAGACAGGGGGCAGCTTTCTTT; V: TRBV20-1; J: TRBJ1-1; D: TRBD1; size: NA
CDR3: CASSGDRGVSGYTF; DNA: TGTGCCAGCAGTGGGGACAGGGGGGTCTCGGGCTACACCTTC; V: TRBV6-1; J: TRBJ1-2; D: TRBD1; size: few
CDR3: CASSVERGKNTGELFF; DNA: TGCGCCAGCAGTGTGGAGCGCGGGAAAAACACCGGGGAGCTGTTTTTT; V: TRBV5-1; J: TRBJ2-2; D: NA; size: once
CDR3: CASTPSAGYEQYF; DNA: TGTGCCAGCACCCCTAGCGCGGGCTACGAGCAGTACTTC; V: TRBV7-2; J: TRBJ2-7; D: NA; size: NA
CDR3: CAISESDQPQHF; DNA: TGTGCCATCAGTGAGTCCGATCAGCCCCAGCATTTT; V: TRBV10-3; J: TRBJ1-5; D: NA; size: NA
CDR3: CASSWGAGVEYEQYF; DNA: TGTGCCAGCTCCTGGGGGGCGGGGGTTGAGTACGAGCAGTACTTC; V: TRBV27; J: TRBJ2-7; D: NA; size: few
CDR3: CASIWGESNSPLHF; DNA: TGTGCCAGCATATGGGGCGAGAGTAATTCACCCCTCCACTTT; V: TRBV6-6; J: TRBJ1-6; D: NA; size: NA
CDR3: CASSQGPISTGELFF; DNA: TGTGCCAGCAGCCAAGGACCGATCAGCACCGGGGAGCTGTTTTTT; V: TRBV5-6; J: TRBJ2-2; D: NA; size: NA
CDR3: CASSEAMRDTQYF; DNA: TGTGCCAGCAGTGAAGCGATGAGGGATACGCAGTATTTT; V: TRBV2; J: TRBJ2-3; D: NA; size: once
CDR3: CASSSMGQSTDTQYF; DNA: TGTGCCAGCAGCTCAATGGGACAGAGCACAGATACGCAGTATTTT; V: TRBV7-6; J: TRBJ2-3; D: TRBD1; size: NA
CDR3: CASSLLAESTDTQYF; DNA: TGTGCCAGTAGCTTACTAGCGGAGTCAACAGATACGCAGTATTTT; V: TRBV19; J: TRBJ2-3; D: TRBD2; size: few
CDR3: CASSYPTGGAYNEQFF; DNA: TGTGCCAGCAGTTACCCTACAGGGGGCGCTTACAATGAGCAGTTCTTC; V: TRBV6-5; J: TRBJ2-1; D: TRBD1; size: NA
CDR3: CSVGQGGGSYTF; DNA: TGCAGCGTCGGACAGGGCGGTGGAAGCTACACCTTC; V: TRBV29-1; J: TRBJ1-2; D: TRBD1; size: NA
CDR3: CASRKGGRGGYGYTF; DNA: TGTGCCAGCAGGAAAGGTGGCAGGGGAGGATATGGCTACACCTTC; V: TRBV25-1; J: TRBJ1-2; D: NA; size: NA
CDR3: CASSPLLAGYDNEQFF; DNA: TGTGCCAGCAGCCCCCTACTAGCGGGGTACGACAATGAGCAGTTCTTC; V: TRBV16; J: TRBJ2-1; D: TRBD2; size: NA
CDR3: CAWSANPILQGGMAPLHF; DNA: TGTGCCTGGAGTGCAAACCCGATCCTACAAGGAGGGATGGCACCCCTCCACTTT; V: TRBV30; J: TRBJ1-6; D: NA; size: once
CDR3: CASSPRADRWNEQFF; DNA: TGTGCCAGCTCACCAAGAGCGGACCGTTGGAATGAGCAGTTCTTC; V: TRBV18; J: TRBJ2-1; D: NA; size: NA